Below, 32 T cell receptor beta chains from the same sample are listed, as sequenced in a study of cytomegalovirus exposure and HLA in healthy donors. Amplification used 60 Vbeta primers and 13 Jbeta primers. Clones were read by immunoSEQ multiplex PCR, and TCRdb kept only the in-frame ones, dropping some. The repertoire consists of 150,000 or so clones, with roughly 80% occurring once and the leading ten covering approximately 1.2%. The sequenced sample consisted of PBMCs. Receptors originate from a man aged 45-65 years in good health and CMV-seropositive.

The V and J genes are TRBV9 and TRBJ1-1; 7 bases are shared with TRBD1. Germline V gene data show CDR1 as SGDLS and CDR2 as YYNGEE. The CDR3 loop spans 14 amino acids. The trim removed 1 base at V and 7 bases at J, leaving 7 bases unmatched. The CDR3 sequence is CASSVKGGPSEAFF. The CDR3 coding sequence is TGTGCCAGCAGCGTAAAAGGGGGCCCTAGTGAAGCTTTCTTT. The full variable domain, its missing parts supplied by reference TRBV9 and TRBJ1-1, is DSGVTQTPKHLITATGQRVTLRCSPRSGDLSVYWYQQSLDQGLQFLIQYYNGEERAKGNILERFSAQQFPDLHSELNLSSLELGDSALYFCASSVKGGPSEAFFGQGTRLTVV.

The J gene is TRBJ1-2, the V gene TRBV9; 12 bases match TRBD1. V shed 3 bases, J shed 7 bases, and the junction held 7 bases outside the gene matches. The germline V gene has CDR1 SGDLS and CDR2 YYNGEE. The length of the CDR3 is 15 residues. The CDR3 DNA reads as TGTGCCAGCAGCGAGGGACAGGGGGCGTGGGGTGGCTACACCTTC. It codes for CASSEGQGAWGGYTF.

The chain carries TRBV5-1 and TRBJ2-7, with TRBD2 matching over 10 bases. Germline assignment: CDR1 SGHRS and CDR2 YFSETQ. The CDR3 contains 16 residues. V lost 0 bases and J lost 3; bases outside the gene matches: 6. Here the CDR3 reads CASSLATSGIYYEQYF. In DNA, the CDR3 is TGCGCCAGCAGCTTGGCCACTAGCGGGATATACTACGAGCAGTACTTC.

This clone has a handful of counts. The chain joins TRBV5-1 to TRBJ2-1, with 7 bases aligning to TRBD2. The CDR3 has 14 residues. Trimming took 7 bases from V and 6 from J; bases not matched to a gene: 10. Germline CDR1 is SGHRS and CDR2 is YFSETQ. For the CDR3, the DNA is TGCGCCAGCGCCGAGGGAGGGGTTAGCAATGAGCAGTTCTTC. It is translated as CASAEGGVSNEQFF.

The CDR3 protein is CASSLEGGGEKLFF. The CDR3 DNA reads as TGCGCCAGCAGCTTGGAAGGAGGTGGTGAAAAACTGTTTTTT. The rearrangement uses TRBV5-1 and TRBJ1-4; D is ambiguous. Germline CDR1 is SGHRS and CDR2 is YFSETQ. Between the trimmed V and J ends, which lost 0 bases and 7 bases, there was a span of 10 bases. The CDR3 loop spans 14 amino acids.

The DNA of the CDR3 is TGTGCCAGCAGCGCGGCCCATCGCACAGATACGCAGTATTTT. Translating it yields CASSAAHRTDTQYF. The gene calls are TRBV6-1 and TRBJ2-3; the D is unclear. The CDR3 runs to 14 residues. Germline V gives CDR1 MNHNS, CDR2 SASEGT. Trimming left V 6 bases short and J 1 base short, with 11 bases between.

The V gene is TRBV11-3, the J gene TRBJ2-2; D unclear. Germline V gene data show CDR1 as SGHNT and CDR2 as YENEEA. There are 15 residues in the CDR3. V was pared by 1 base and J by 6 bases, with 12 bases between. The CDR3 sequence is CASSLGQARAGELFF. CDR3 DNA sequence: TGTGCCAGCAGCTTAGGGCAGGCGAGAGCCGGGGAGCTGTTTTTT.

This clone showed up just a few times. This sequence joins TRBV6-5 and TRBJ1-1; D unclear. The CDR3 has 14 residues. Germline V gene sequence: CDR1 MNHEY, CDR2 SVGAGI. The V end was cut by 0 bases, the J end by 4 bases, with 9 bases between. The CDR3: CASSYSTVPTEAFF. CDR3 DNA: TGTGCCAGCAGTTACTCGACTGTGCCCACTGAAGCTTTCTTT.

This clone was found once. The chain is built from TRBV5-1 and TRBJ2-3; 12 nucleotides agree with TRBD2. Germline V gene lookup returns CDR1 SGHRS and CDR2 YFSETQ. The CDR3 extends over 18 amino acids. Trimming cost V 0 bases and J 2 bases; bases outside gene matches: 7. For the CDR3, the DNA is TGCGCCAGCAGCTTGGCCACCGGGACTAGCGGGCTCACAGATACGCAGTATTTT. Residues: CASSLATGTSGLTDTQYF.

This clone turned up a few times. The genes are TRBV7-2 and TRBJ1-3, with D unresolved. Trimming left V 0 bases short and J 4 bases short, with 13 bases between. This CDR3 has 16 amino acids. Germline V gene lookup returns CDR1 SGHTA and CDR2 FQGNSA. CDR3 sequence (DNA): TGTGCCAGCAGCTTAGCGGGCAACCCGGCCGGAAACACCATATATTTT. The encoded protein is CASSLAGNPAGNTIYF.

This CDR3 reads CASSSGFQAFF. The CDR3 DNA follows: TGTGCCAGCAGTTCAGGGTTTCAGGCTTTCTTT. V gene TRBV27 combines with J gene TRBJ1-1, with a tentative D call TRBD1 (5 bases). Germline V gives CDR1 MNHEY, CDR2 SMNVEV (reference sequence). The CDR3 runs 11 residues. V lost 4 bases to trimming and J lost 11 bases, with 11 bases between them.

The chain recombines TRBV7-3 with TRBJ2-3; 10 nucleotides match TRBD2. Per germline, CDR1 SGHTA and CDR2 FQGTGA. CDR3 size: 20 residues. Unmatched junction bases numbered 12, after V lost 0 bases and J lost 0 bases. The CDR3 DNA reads TGTGCCAGCAGCTTAACGGTTGGGATACTAGCGGGAAGTAGCACAGATACGCAGTATTTT. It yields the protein CASSLTVGILAGSSTDTQYF. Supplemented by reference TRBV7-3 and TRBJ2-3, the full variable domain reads GAGVSQTPSNKVTEKGKYVELRCDPISGHTALYWYRQSLGQGPEFLIYFQGTGAADDSGLPNDRFFAVRPEGSVSTLKIQRTERGDSAVYLCASSLTVGILAGSSTDTQYFGPGTRLTVL.

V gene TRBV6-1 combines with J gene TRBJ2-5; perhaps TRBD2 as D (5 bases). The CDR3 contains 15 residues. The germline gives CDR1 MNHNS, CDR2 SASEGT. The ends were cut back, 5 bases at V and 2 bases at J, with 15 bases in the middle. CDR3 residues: CASSPRAGSQETQYF. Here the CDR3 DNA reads TGTGCCAGCAGTCCAAGGGCTGGGAGTCAAGAGACCCAGTACTTC.

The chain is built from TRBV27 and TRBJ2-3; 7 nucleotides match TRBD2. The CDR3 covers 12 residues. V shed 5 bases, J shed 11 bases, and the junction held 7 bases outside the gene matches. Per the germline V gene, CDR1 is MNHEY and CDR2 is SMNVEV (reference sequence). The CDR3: CASSPPWGGQYF. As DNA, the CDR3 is TGTGCCAGCAGTCCTCCTTGGGGGGGGCAGTATTTT.

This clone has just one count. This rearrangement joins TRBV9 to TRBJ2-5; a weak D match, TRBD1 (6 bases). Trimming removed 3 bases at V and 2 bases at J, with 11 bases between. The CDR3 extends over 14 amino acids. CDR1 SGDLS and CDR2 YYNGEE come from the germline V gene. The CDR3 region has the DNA TGTGCCAGCAGCGCCGACAGGATTCAAGAGACCCAGTACTTC. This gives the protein CASSADRIQETQYF. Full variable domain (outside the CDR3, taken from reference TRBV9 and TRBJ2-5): DSGVTQTPKHLITATGQRVTLRCSPRSGDLSVYWYQQSLDQGLQFLIQYYNGEERAKGNILERFSAQQFPDLHSELNLSSLELGDSALYFCASSADRIQETQYFGPGTRLLVL.

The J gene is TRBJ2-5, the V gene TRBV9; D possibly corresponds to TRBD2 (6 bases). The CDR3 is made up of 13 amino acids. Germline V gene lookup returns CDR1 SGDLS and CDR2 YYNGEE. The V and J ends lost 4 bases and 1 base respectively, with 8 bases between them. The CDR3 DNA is TGTGCCAGCAGCCGGGGACTCCAAGAGACCCAGTACTTC. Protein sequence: CASSRGLQETQYF.

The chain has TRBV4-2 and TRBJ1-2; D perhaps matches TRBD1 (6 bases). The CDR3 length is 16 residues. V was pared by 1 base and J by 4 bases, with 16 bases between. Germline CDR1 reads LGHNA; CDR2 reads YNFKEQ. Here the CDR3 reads CASSQGAGVVPYGYTF. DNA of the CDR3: TGTGCCAGCAGCCAAGGGGCAGGGGTAGTTCCCTATGGCTACACCTTC.

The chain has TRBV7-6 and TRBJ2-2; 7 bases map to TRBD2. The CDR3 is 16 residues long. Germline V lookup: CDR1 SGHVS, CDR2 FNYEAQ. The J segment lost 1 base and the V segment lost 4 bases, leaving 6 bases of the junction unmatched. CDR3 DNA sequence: TGTGCCAGCAGCTCGAGGGCTAGCGGGAACACCGGGGAGCTGTTTTTT. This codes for CASSSRASGNTGELFF.

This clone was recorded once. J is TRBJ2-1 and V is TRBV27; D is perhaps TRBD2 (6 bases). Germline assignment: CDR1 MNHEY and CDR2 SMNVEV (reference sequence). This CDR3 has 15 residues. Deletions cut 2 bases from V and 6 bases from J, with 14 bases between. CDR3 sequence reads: CASSLRGGAANEQFF. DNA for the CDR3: TGTGCCAGCAGTTTACGGGGCGGGGCCGCCAATGAGCAGTTCTTC.

The CDR3 sequence is CASSLGEGTALAKNIQYF. CDR3 nucleotides: TGTGCCAGCAGCTTAGGCGAAGGGACAGCCCTAGCCAAAAACATTCAGTACTTC. V and J are TRBV7-9 and TRBJ2-4; 7 positions match TRBD1. The CDR3 runs to 18 residues. The germline gives CDR1 SEHNR, CDR2 FQNEAQ (reference sequence). V trimming: 1 base; J trimming: 0 bases; junction bases outside the gene matches: 9.

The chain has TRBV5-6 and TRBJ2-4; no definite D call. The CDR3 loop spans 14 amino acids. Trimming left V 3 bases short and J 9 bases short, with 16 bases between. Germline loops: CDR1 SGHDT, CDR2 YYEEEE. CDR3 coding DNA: TGTGCCAGCAGCTGGCGCTTTGCAGGTAGCATTCAGTACTTC. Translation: CASSWRFAGSIQYF.

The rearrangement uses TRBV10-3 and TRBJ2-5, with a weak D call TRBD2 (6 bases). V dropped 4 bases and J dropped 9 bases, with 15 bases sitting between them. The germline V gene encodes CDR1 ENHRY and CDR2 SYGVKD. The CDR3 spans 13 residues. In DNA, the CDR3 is TGTGCCATCAGTGCAGAGCCCCCGGGGGCCCAGTACTTC. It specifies CAISAEPPGAQYF.

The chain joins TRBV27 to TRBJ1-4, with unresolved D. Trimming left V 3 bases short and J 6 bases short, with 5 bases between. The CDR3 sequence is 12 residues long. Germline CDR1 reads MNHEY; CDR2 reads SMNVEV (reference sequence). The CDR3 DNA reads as TGTGCCAGCAGTTTCCCCTATGAAAAACTGTTTTTT. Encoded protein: CASSFPYEKLFF.

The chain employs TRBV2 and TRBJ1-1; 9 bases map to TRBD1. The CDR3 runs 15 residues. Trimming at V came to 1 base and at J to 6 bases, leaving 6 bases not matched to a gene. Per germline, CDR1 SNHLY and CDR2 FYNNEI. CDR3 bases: TGTGCCAGCAGTGAAGAGGGACAGGGAAGAGCTGAAGCTTTCTTT. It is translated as CASSEEGQGRAEAFF.

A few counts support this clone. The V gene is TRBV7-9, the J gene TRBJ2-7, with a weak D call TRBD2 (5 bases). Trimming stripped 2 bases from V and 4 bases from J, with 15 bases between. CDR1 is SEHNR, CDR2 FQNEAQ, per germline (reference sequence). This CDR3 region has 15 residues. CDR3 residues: CASSLNGGSSYEQYF. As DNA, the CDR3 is TGTGCCAGCAGCTTAAATGGAGGATCCTCATACGAGCAGTACTTC.

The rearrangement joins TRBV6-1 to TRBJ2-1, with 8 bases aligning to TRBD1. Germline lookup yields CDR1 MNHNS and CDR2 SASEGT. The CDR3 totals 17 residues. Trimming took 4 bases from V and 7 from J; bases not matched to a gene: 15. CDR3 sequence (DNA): TGTGCCAGCAGTGGTACCCCCGCCGGACAGGGCAAGAATGAGCAGTTCTTC. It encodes CASSGTPAGQGKNEQFF.

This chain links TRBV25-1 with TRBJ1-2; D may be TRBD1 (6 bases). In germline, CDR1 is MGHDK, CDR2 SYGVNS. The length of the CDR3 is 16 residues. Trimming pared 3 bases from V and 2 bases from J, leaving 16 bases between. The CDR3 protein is CASSDYRERRNYGYTF. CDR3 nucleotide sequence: TGTGCCAGCAGTGATTACAGGGAGCGGAGGAACTATGGCTACACCTTC.

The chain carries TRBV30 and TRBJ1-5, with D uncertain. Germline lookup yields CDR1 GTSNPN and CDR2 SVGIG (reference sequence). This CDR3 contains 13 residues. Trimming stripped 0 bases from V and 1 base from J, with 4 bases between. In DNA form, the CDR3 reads TGTGCCTGGAGTGTACAAAGCAATCAGCCCCAGCATTTT. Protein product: CAWSVQSNQPQHF. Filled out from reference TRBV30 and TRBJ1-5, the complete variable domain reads SQTIHQWPATLVQPVGSPLSLECTVEGTSNPNLYWYRQAAGRGLQLLFYSVGIGQISSEVPQNLSASRPQDRQFILSSKKLLLSDSGFYLCAWSVQSNQPQHFGDGTRLSIL.

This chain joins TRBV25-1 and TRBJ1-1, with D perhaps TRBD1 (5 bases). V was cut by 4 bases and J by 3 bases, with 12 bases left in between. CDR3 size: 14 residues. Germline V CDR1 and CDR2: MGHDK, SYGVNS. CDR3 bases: TGTGCCAGCAGTGCTACAGGCTGGCACACTGAAGCTTTCTTT. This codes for CASSATGWHTEAFF.

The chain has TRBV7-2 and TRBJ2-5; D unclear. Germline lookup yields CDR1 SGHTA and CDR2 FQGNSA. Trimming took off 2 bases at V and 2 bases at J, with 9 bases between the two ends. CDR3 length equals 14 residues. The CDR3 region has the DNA TGTGCCAGCAGCTTACGGTGGCGGCAAGAGACCCAGTACTTC. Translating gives CASSLRWRQETQYF.

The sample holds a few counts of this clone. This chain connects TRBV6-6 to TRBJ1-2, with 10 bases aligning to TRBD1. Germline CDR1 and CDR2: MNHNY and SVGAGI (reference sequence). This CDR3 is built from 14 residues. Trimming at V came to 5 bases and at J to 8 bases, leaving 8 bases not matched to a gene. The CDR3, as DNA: TGTGCCAGCAGTCAAGGGGGACAGGGGAAAGGCTACACCTTC. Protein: CASSQGGQGKGYTF.

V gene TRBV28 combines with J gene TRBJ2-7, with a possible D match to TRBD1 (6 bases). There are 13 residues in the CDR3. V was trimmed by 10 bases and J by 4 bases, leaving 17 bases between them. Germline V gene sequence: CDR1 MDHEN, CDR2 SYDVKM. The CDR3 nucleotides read TGTGCCATCCGACAGGCCCCCGCGTACGAGCAGTACTTC. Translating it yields CAIRQAPAYEQYF.